This T cell receptor beta chain was recovered during a study of T cells after yellow fever vaccination. This clonotype came up many times. Germline lookup yields CDR1 KGHDR and CDR2 SFDVKD. The ends were cut back, 5 bases at V and 2 bases at J, with 6 bases in the middle. CDR3 length equals 12 residues. TCRdb processed the 5' RACE reads anew with MiXCR; each CDR3 protein has one entry. The data contain 300,000 to 350,000 distinct CDR3 sequences, under 5% of them singletons. This sequence originates from a man between 18 and 29 years old who received the YFV17D yellow fever vaccine. The chain uses TRBV24-1 and TRBJ2-7; D is unclear. The starting material was PBMCs, obtained 5 days after the yellow fever booster vaccination. The CDR3 sequence is CATSALAYEQYV. The CDR3 region has the DNA TGTGCCACCAGTGCTCTAGCCTACGAGCAGTACGTC.